A single sample gave rise to the 10 T cell receptor beta chains below, sequenced in a study of blood T cell repertoires in COVID-19. Clones were read by immunoSEQ multiplex PCR, and TCRdb kept only the in-frame ones, dropping some. Among a few hundred thousand clones listed, 88% were seen once. Sequenced material: PBMCs or T cells enriched from blood (not recorded which). The receptors here all came from a woman in her forties who had been exposed to COVID-19.

The V and J genes are TRBV19 and TRBJ1-4, with D perhaps matching TRBD1 (6 bases). In germline, CDR1 is LNHDA, CDR2 SQIVND (reference sequence). There are 15 residues in the CDR3. With 6 bases removed from V and 4 bases from J, the gap between germline ends came to 15 bases. CDR3 sequence reads: CASRNDRLINEKLFF. CDR3 coding DNA: TGTGCCAGTAGGAATGACAGGTTAATTAATGAAAAACTGTTTTTT.

This rearrangement joins TRBV5-6 to TRBJ1-1; 11 bases fit TRBD1. Germline lookup yields CDR1 SGHDT and CDR2 YYEEEE. CDR3 size: 14 residues. V shed 4 bases, J shed 4 bases, and the junction held 3 bases outside the gene matches. CDR3 region: CASSGTGGITEAFF. Here the CDR3 DNA reads TGTGCCAGCAGCGGGACAGGGGGAATCACTGAAGCTTTCTTT.

This clone was detected only a few times. This chain links TRBV9 with TRBJ1-1; 9 nucleotides line up with TRBD1. There are 15 residues in the CDR3. Germline CDR1 reads SGDLS; CDR2 reads YYNGEE. Unmatched junction bases numbered 8, after V lost 2 bases and J lost 6 bases. The CDR3 region is CASSVMGQGFSEAFF. CDR3 DNA sequence: TGTGCCAGCAGCGTCATGGGACAGGGTTTTTCTGAAGCTTTCTTT.

The rearrangement joins TRBV19 to TRBJ1-2, with 7 positions matching TRBD1. This CDR3 has 17 amino acids. Looked up from germline, CDR1 is LNHDA and CDR2 is SQIVND (reference sequence). V shed 4 bases, J shed 4 bases, and the junction held 15 bases outside the gene matches. CDR3 sequence (DNA): TGTGCCAGTAGTACACAGGGGAGCGCCCTACGAGTCTATGGCTACACCTTC. This sequence encodes CASSTQGSALRVYGYTF.

The gene calls are TRBV7-8 and TRBJ1-1; possibly TRBD1 for D (5 bases). The CDR3 runs to 15 residues. The germline gives CDR1 SGHVS, CDR2 FQNEAQ. V gave up 1 base and J gave up 4 bases, with 13 bases separating them. CDR3 loop: CASSLGVQGGTEAFF. The CDR3 DNA follows: TGTGCCAGCAGCTTAGGTGTCCAGGGAGGCACTGAAGCTTTCTTT.

V is TRBV5-6 and J is TRBJ2-1; D is ambiguous. This CDR3 is built from 16 residues. The V and J ends lost 4 bases and 4 bases respectively, with 18 bases between them. CDR1 and CDR2 (germline): SGHDT, YYEEEE. The CDR3 sequence is CASSPVGGTIYNEQFF. CDR3 nucleotide sequence: TGTGCCAGCAGCCCAGTTGGCGGCACTATTTACAATGAGCAGTTCTTC. Using reference TRBV5-6 and TRBJ2-1 for the parts outside the CDR3, the full variable domain is DAGVTQSPTHLIKTRGQQVTLRCSPKSGHDTVSWYQQALGQGPQFIFQYYEEEERQRGNFPDRFSGHQFPNYSSELNVNALLLGDSALYLCASSPVGGTIYNEQFFGPGTRLTVL.

The chain has TRBV10-3 and TRBJ2-1; 14 nucleotides line up with TRBD2. Germline V CDR1 and CDR2: ENHRY, SYGVKD. The CDR3 length is 14 residues. With 6 bases clipped from V and 5 bases from J, the junction kept 0 bases outside the gene matches. CDR3 in DNA: TGTGCCATCAGGACTAGCGGGAGGGACAATGAGCAGTTCTTC. Its translation is CAIRTSGRDNEQFF.

The genes are TRBV28 and TRBJ1-1, with D possibly being TRBD1 (5 bases). Deletions cut 6 bases from V and 7 bases from J, with 21 bases between. Germline V gene data show CDR1 as MDHEN and CDR2 as SYDVKM. The CDR3 sequence is 15 residues long. The CDR3 reads CASRPRRLEGIEAFF. CDR3 coding DNA: TGTGCCAGCAGGCCTCGGAGGCTGGAGGGGATTGAAGCTTTCTTT. Filled out from reference TRBV28 and TRBJ1-1, the complete variable domain reads DVKVTQSSRYLVKRTGEKVFLECVQDMDHENMFWYRQDPGLGLRLIYFSYDVKMKEKGDIPEGYSVSREKKERFSLILESASTNQTSMYLCASRPRRLEGIEAFFGQGTRLTVV.

The chain carries TRBV24-1 and TRBJ1-5; 8 positions match TRBD1. Germline V gene sequence: CDR1 KGHDR, CDR2 SFDVKD. The CDR3 runs 14 residues. V shed 2 bases, J shed 6 bases, and the junction held 2 bases outside the gene matches. The CDR3 DNA reads as TGTGCCACCAGTGATTCCAGGGGGCGTCAGCCCCAGCATTTT. The encoded protein is CATSDSRGRQPQHF.

This clone was seen more than once but under ten times. This chain uses TRBV21-1 with TRBJ1-3. TRBV21-1 represents a pseudogene. The CDR3 has 14 residues. In DNA form, the CDR3 reads TGTGCCAGCAACACCGGGGAATCGGAAAACACCATATATTTT. It codes for CASNTGESENTIYF.